The 23 T cell receptor beta chains in this list originate from one sample, sequenced in a study of beta chain features in type 1 diabetes. The whole isolated RNA underwent reverse transcription, so sequencing captured expressed TCRB transcripts. The method was immunoSEQ multiplex PCR; TCRdb's version includes in-frame clones alone and lacks a portion of them. The data hold a few hundred thousand clones, with around 10% observed a single time. The sequencing input was naive CD4+ T cells from blood. Receptors originate from a woman aged 18-35 years in good health.

The chain uses TRBV2 and TRBJ2-1, with D possibly TRBD1 on 5 matching bases. CDR1 and CDR2 (germline): SNHLY, FYNNEI. Trimming left V 4 bases short and J 0 bases short, with 10 bases between. This CDR3 is 15 amino acids long. CDR3 in DNA: TGTGCCAGCAGTGTCGGCAGGGCCTCCTACAATGAGCAGTTCTTC. This translates into CASSVGRASYNEQFF.

The chain carries TRBV5-1 and TRBJ2-2; 7 bases agree with TRBD1. The CDR3 runs to 13 residues. Trimming took 5 bases from V and 3 from J; bases not matched to a gene: 1. Germline CDR1 SGHRS, CDR2 YFSETQ. CDR3 region: CASRGQDTGELFF. The DNA of the CDR3 is TGCGCCAGCAGAGGACAGGACACCGGGGAGCTGTTTTTT.

This clone was seen more than once but under ten times. The V gene is TRBV19, the J gene TRBJ1-5; D might be TRBD1 (5 bases). From germline, CDR1 is LNHDA and CDR2 SQIVND (reference sequence). V gave up 6 bases and J gave up 12 bases, with 12 bases separating them. CDR3 length equals 11 residues. CDR3 amino acids: CASRSAGLQHF. Here the CDR3 DNA reads TGTGCCAGTAGGTCCGCGGGACTCCAGCATTTT.

This clone was recorded a few times. The genes are TRBV7-8 and TRBJ1-2, with D possibly matching TRBD1 (6 bases). Deletions cut 0 bases from V and 8 bases from J, with 16 bases between. The CDR3 totals 15 residues. CDR1 and CDR2 (germline): SGHVS, FQNEAQ. CDR3 sequence reads: CASSLAVGGVEGYTF. DNA for the CDR3: TGTGCCAGCAGCTTAGCTGTAGGGGGGGTTGAAGGCTACACCTTC.

This clone was detected only a few times. The chain joins TRBV11-3 to TRBJ2-1; maybe TRBD2 (6 bases). The CDR3 extends over 13 amino acids. CDR1 and CDR2 (germline): SGHNT, YENEEA. The V and J ends lost 6 bases and 7 bases respectively, with 13 bases between them. As DNA, the CDR3 is TGTGCCAGCAGACGTTCCGGAGGGAATGAGCAGTTCTTC. Translation: CASRRSGGNEQFF. Full variable domain (missing parts from reference TRBV11-3 and TRBJ2-1): EAGVVQSPRYKIIEKKQPVAFWCNPISGHNTLYWYLQNLGQGPELLIRYENEEAVDDSQLPKDRFSAERLKGVDSTLKIQPAELGDSAVYLCASRRSGGNEQFFGPGTRLTVL.

This clone has only a few counts. The rearrangement links TRBV5-4 to TRBJ1-2; D is unresolved. The CDR3 has 13 amino acids. V gave up 5 bases and J gave up 2 bases, with 10 bases separating them. The germline V gene has CDR1 SGHNT and CDR2 YYREEE (reference sequence). The CDR3 DNA sequence: TGTGCCAGCAGTCTTGAGCGGAACTATGGCTACACCTTC. Translation gives CASSLERNYGYTF. Full variable domain (missing parts from reference TRBV5-4 and TRBJ1-2): ETGVTQSPTHLIKTRGQQVTLRCSSQSGHNTVSWYQQALGQGPQFIFQYYREEENGRGNFPPRFSGLQFPNYSSELNVNALELDDSALYLCASSLERNYGYTFGSGTRLTVV.

The chain links TRBV5-8 to TRBJ2-1, with no clear D. V lost 3 bases, J lost 5 bases, and 6 bases lay in between. The CDR3 loop spans 12 amino acids. CDR1 and CDR2 (germline): SGHTS, YDEGEE. The CDR3 coding sequence is TGTGCCAGCAGCTGGCAGAACAATGAGCAGTTCTTC. Translating gives CASSWQNNEQFF.

This clone came up a few times. The chain uses TRBV5-1 and TRBJ2-7; D is unclear. The CDR3 runs to 14 residues. V shed 0 bases and J shed 0 bases, with 7 bases lying between them. Germline V lookup: CDR1 SGHRS, CDR2 YFSETQ. CDR3 residues: CASSLGGSSYEQYF. CDR3 sequence (DNA): TGCGCCAGCAGCTTGGGTGGCAGCTCCTACGAGCAGTACTTC.

The chain employs TRBV10-3 and TRBJ2-3; 7 bases map to TRBD1. J gave up 3 bases and V 0 bases, and 3 bases lay outside the gene matches. The CDR3 runs to 15 residues. The germline V gene encodes CDR1 ENHRY and CDR2 SYGVKD. The CDR3 nucleotides are TGTGCCATCAGTGAGTCCCGACAGGGAACAGATACGCAGTATTTT. Translating it yields CAISESRQGTDTQYF.

This clone occurred a few times. The CDR3 is CAWTNSNYGYTF. CDR3 DNA sequence: TGTGCCTGGACCAACAGCAACTATGGCTACACCTTC. This chain joins TRBV30 and TRBJ1-2; D not certain. The V end lost 4 bases, the J end lost 2 bases, and 8 bases lay between the germline ends. CDR3 length equals 12 residues. CDR1 is GTSNPN and CDR2 is SVGIG in the germline V gene (reference sequence).

The chain combines TRBV6-5 with TRBJ2-1, with TRBD2 identical over 10 bases. Germline V gene sequence: CDR1 MNHEY, CDR2 SVGAGI. V dropped 5 bases and J dropped 3; count of bases not matched to a gene: 4. CDR3 length: 15 amino acids. The CDR3 nucleotides read TGTGCCAGCAGTCTAGCGGGAGCCAACTACAATGAGCAGTTCTTC. It specifies CASSLAGANYNEQFF.

As regards this clone: Other DNA sequences of this sample code for an identical CDR3. The gene calls are TRBV5-1 and TRBJ1-2; D is possibly TRBD1 (6 bases). Germline CDR1 is SGHRS and CDR2 is YFSETQ. CDR3 length: 12 amino acids. Between the trimmed V and J ends, which lost 4 bases and 4 bases, there was a span of 8 bases. The CDR3 here is CASSPDSYGYTF. The CDR3 DNA is TGCGCCAGCAGCCCGGACAGCTATGGCTACACCTTC.

The chain joins TRBV10-3 to TRBJ2-7, with D unclear. Germline-derived CDR1 and CDR2 are ENHRY and SYGVKD. V was shortened by 0 bases and J by 3 bases, with 9 bases between the two germline ends. The CDR3 length is 14 residues. Here the CDR3 DNA reads TGTGCCATCAGTGAGTCGGGCGCTCGCTACGAGCAGTACTTC. As protein: CAISESGARYEQYF.

This clone was counted only a few times. The chain has TRBV11-3 and TRBJ1-1, with a possible D match to TRBD1 (5 bases). V shed 5 bases and J shed 8 bases, with 12 bases lying between them. Germline CDR1 is SGHNT and CDR2 is YENEEA. There are 12 residues in the CDR3. The CDR3 coding sequence is TGTGCCAGCAGCCCGGGAGCAGGGGAAGCTTTCTTT. Its translation: CASSPGAGEAFF.

The rearrangement joins TRBV28 to TRBJ1-1; D is uncertain. The CDR3 is 15 amino acids. V gave up 5 bases and J gave up 1 base, with 14 bases separating them. The V gene's germline CDR1 is MDHEN and CDR2 SYDVKM. The CDR3 sequence: CASSRIKNRNTEAFF. Written as DNA, the CDR3 is TGTGCCAGCAGTAGAATTAAAAACAGGAACACTGAAGCTTTCTTT.

This clone was counted a few times. The genes are TRBV9 and TRBJ1-2; weak D call: TRBD1 (6 bases). Trimming removed 4 bases from V and 4 bases from J, with 14 bases in between. From germline, CDR1 is SGDLS and CDR2 YYNGEE. The CDR3 extends over 14 amino acids. The CDR3 loop reads CASSRGQGTYGYTF. DNA of the CDR3: TGTGCCAGCAGCCGAGGGCAGGGGACCTATGGCTACACCTTC.

The chain links TRBV29-1 to TRBJ1-5; a possible D gene is TRBD1 (6 bases). V was shortened by 2 bases and J by 4 bases, with 9 bases between the two germline ends. The CDR3 covers 13 residues. Germline CDR1 and CDR2: SQVTM and ANQGSEA. The CDR3 nucleotides are TGCAGCGTTGAAACAGGGAAGAATCAGCCCCAGCATTTT. It is translated as CSVETGKNQPQHF.

This clone was found a few times. Other DNA sequences in this sample translate to the same CDR3. The chain has TRBV5-1 and TRBJ2-1; 9 nucleotides align to TRBD1. This CDR3 comprises 14 residues. Trimming removed 0 bases from V and 7 bases from J; junction bases left unmatched: 2. CDR1 is SGHRS and CDR2 is YFSETQ in the germline V gene. Here the CDR3 DNA reads TGCGCCAGCAGCTTGGACAGGGGGCGGAATGAGCAGTTCTTC. It translates to CASSLDRGRNEQFF.

This clone was observed a few times. V is TRBV6-1 and J is TRBJ2-1, with 12 bases identical to TRBD2. Germline V gene data show CDR1 as MNHNS and CDR2 as SASEGT. J gave up 6 bases and V 8 bases, and 8 bases lay outside the gene matches. CDR3 length equals 15 residues. The CDR3 region has the DNA TGTGCCAGCCTCGCCCTAGCGGGGGGGCCCAATGAGCAGTTCTTC. This encodes CASLALAGGPNEQFF.

J is TRBJ1-1 and V is TRBV6-6, with D possibly TRBD1 on 6 matching bases. With 2 bases removed from V and 1 base from J, the gap between germline ends came to 14 bases. Germline values: CDR1 MNHNY, CDR2 SVGAGI (reference sequence). This CDR3 spans 16 amino acids. CDR3 sequence: CASSYPARDKNTEAFF. CDR3 sequence (DNA): TGTGCCAGCAGTTACCCTGCCCGGGACAAGAACACTGAAGCTTTCTTT.

This clone was counted a few times. In the same sample, other DNA sequences code for this CDR3. The rearrangement uses TRBV5-4 and TRBJ2-7; 8 bases fit TRBD1. The CDR3 length is 14 residues. Trimming removed 4 bases from V and 3 bases from J; junction bases left unmatched: 6. Germline CDR1 reads SGHNT; CDR2 reads YYREEE (reference sequence). Here the CDR3 reads CASSLGQGRYEQYF. The CDR3 DNA is TGTGCCAGCAGCCTAGGACAGGGCCGCTACGAGCAGTACTTC.

The chain is built from TRBV5-6 and TRBJ2-1, with a tentative D call TRBD2 (5 bases). The germline V gene encodes CDR1 SGHDT and CDR2 YYEEEE. This CDR3 is built from 16 residues. V was cut by 0 bases and J by 4 bases, with 14 bases left in between. DNA for the CDR3: TGTGCCAGCAGCTTGGGACTAACACCCAGGTACAATGAGCAGTTCTTC. Translated, it gives CASSLGLTPRYNEQFF.

This clone has more than one count but fewer than ten. V and J are TRBV4-2 and TRBJ2-1; TRBD2 matches 10 bases. Germline V lookup: CDR1 LGHNA, CDR2 YNFKEQ. This CDR3 is 15 amino acids long. V was clipped by 0 bases and J by 8 bases; unmatched bases: 4. CDR3 region: CASSQEGAGGDEQFF. The CDR3 DNA sequence: TGTGCCAGCAGCCAAGAGGGAGCGGGGGGGGATGAGCAGTTCTTC.